Sequencing of this T cell receptor beta chain was carried out in a study of blood T cell repertoires in COVID-19. Study information: The samples span acute and convalescent COVID-19 from the United States, Italy and Spain. PBMCs, B-cell-depleted T cells, or T cells provided the cDNA or gDNA that made up the material.

This clone came up a few times. Germline V gene data show CDR1 as SEHNR and CDR2 as FQNEAQ (reference sequence). The CDR3 covers 14 residues. The germline V and J ends were trimmed by 5 bases and 5 bases, with 13 bases remaining between them. Authors' data handling: Amplification from reference gene primers served as the basis for estimated nucleated cell counts. Sequencing used immunoSEQ multiplex PCR; TCRdb keeps in-frame clones, though not all of them. Clone size and V and J calls were adopted from that table, with D and trimming inferred from the DNA. The data contain some 150,000 clones, around 90% of them singletons.

The chain employs TRBV7-9 and TRBJ2-1, with TRBD1 as a possible D gene (7 bases). This receptor was taken from a woman in her fifties or sixties with acute or convalescent COVID-19. Sequencing was carried out using peripheral blood. The DNA for the CDR3 is TGTGCCAGCAGCGCGGGACAGAGAAACAATGAGCAGTTCTTC. It translates to CASSAGQRNNEQFF.